What follows is one T cell receptor beta chain and its context. Its antigen remains unknown. The data originate from a study of PD-1 blockade in classical Hodgkin lymphoma. V was cut by 5 bases and J by 7 bases, with 6 bases left in between. Germline lookup yields CDR1 MNHEY and CDR2 SVGAGI. CDR3 length: 11 residues. General observations from the study: In newly diagnosed patients, baseline TCR diversity was reportedly below that of healthy donors.

TCRdb's copy holds only in-frame clones and misses some; the assay was immunoSEQ multiplex PCR. The sample includes about 64,000 clones, around nine tenths of them seen just once. Time point of the sample: cycle 4 day 1 (C4D1), after 6 weeks of nivolumab. Each of the patients experienced relapse following autologous stem cell transplantation, and their brentuximab vedotin exposure differed. The receptor's source is a human donor with classical Hodgkin lymphoma. The rearrangement links TRBV6-5 to TRBJ2-1, with D possibly matching TRBD1 (5 bases). This material consisted of peripheral blood mononuclear cells (PBMCs), taken before the fourth cycle of nivolumab. CDR3 residues: CASSGQNEQFF. DNA of the CDR3: TGTGCCAGCAGTGGACAAAATGAGCAGTTCTTC.